What follows is one TCR beta chain and its context. Its specificity is unknown. Separate alpha and beta amplification began at the second PCR step. Sequential positive selection took CD4 T cells first, then CD8 T cells. Four subsets defined by CD45RA and CD27 were sorted after CD3, CD4, CD8 and live/dead staining. CDR1 is MDHEN and CDR2 is SYDVKM in the germline V gene. This CDR3 is 13 amino acids long. The V gene lost 7 bases and the J gene lost 6 bases, with 13 bases spanning the gap. An equimolar mix of two oligonucleotides served as the beta constant-region primer for TRBC1 and TRBC2. Ligated cDNA was amplified by four rounds of PCR with nested alpha and beta constant-region primers and SP2. A 12-nucleotide UMI and the SP2 primer were added to the cDNA 3' end by oligonucleotide ligation. One entry per CDR3 protein, called by TCRdb with MiXCR from the UMI-ligation and nested PCR reads. This table has over 110,000 distinct CDR3 sequences, around 21% appearing once.

The record originates from a study of naive and memory T cell subsets. Study results and caveats: Possibly reflecting memory cells re-expressing CD45RA, a few larger clonotypes occurred in naive repertoires, especially CD8.

The chain combines TRBV28 with TRBJ1-5; the D gene is possibly TRBD1 (5 bases). Material: naive CD8+ T cells from blood. The TCR sequence derives from a human donor in good health. Here the CDR3 DNA reads TGTGCCAGCACCCTCGCGGGGACTCAGCCCCAGCATTTT. Protein product: CASTLAGTQPQHF.